This T cell receptor (beta chain) was recorded in a study of blood T cell repertoires in COVID-19. Assay used: immunoSEQ multiplex PCR; TCRdb lists only in-frame clones, some missing. This sample has 250,000 to 300,000 clones; about 86% occur once, and the top ten carry roughly 12%. Trimming cost V 4 bases and J 4 bases, with 18 bases left between them. Germline lookup yields CDR1 LGHDT and CDR2 YNNKEL (reference sequence). CDR3 length: 16 amino acids. This clone came up once. The sequenced material came from peripheral blood. The J gene is TRBJ2-3, the V gene TRBV3-1 (or the pseudogene TRBV3-2), with D perhaps matching TRBD1 (5 bases). This TCR was sampled from a woman aged 25 to 39 with COVID-19, enrolled during active disease. The CDR3 loop reads CASSPWGRGFADTQYF. CDR3 DNA: TGTGCCAGCAGCCCTTGGGGAAGGGGATTCGCAGATACGCAGTATTTT.